This note documents a single TCR beta chain sequence. As originally analysed: Estimation of nucleated cell counts was performed using reference gene primer amplification. This table comes from immunoSEQ multiplex PCR, and its TCRdb copy is limited to in-frame clones, with some not included. V, J and clone size are those of that table, while D and trimming were read from the DNA. The sample has around 70,000 clones; 65% to 85% are singletons. These data are taken from a study of blood T cell repertoires in COVID-19. For the study at large: Samples of COVID-19 (acute and convalescent) were obtained from the United States, Italy and Spain. T cells, B-cell-depleted T cells, or PBMCs supplied cDNA or gDNA.

V lost 5 bases, J lost 7 bases, and 4 bases stayed unmatched. The CDR3 extends over 13 amino acids. Germline V gene sequence: CDR1 MNHEY, CDR2 SMNVEV (reference sequence). Seattle patient enrollment occurred during active infection, with longitudinal follow-up thereafter. The source of this sequence is a man aged 50 to 60 with COVID-19, enrolled during active disease. Sequencing input: peripheral blood. This rearrangement joins TRBV27 to TRBJ1-5; TRBD1 matches 8 bases. In DNA, the CDR3 is TGTGCCAGCAGTCGGACAGGGCCCCAGCCCCAGCATTTT. The encoded protein is CASSRTGPQPQHF.